Included here is one T cell receptor (beta chain) sequence, with context. Its target is unknown. The sample comes from a study of immune evolution from preneoplasia to lung adenocarcinoma. Between about 2014 and 2018, patients underwent resection in Japan or China. Two lung cancer pathologists independently confirmed each histologic diagnosis. Assay used: immunoSEQ multiplex PCR; TCRdb lists only in-frame clones, some missing. The data hold over 4,000 clones, with around 74% observed a single time. Germline-derived CDR1 and CDR2 are LGHNA and YSLEER. Trimming took 0 bases from V and 1 from J, leaving 6 bases between them. This CDR3 has 14 amino acids. Notes on the study in general: KRAS-mutant nodules had the highest T cell clonality. Top clone frequencies peaked in normal lung, apparently declining through invasive adenocarcinoma.

The sample comprised FFPE minimally invasive lung adenocarcinoma tissue. The TCR originated in a person between 55 and 80 years old with lung adenocarcinoma. The V and J genes are TRBV4-3 and TRBJ1-1; D not resolved. This CDR3 reads CASSQDWGNTEAFF. The CDR3 DNA follows: TGCGCCAGCAGCCAAGATTGGGGGAACACTGAAGCTTTCTTT.